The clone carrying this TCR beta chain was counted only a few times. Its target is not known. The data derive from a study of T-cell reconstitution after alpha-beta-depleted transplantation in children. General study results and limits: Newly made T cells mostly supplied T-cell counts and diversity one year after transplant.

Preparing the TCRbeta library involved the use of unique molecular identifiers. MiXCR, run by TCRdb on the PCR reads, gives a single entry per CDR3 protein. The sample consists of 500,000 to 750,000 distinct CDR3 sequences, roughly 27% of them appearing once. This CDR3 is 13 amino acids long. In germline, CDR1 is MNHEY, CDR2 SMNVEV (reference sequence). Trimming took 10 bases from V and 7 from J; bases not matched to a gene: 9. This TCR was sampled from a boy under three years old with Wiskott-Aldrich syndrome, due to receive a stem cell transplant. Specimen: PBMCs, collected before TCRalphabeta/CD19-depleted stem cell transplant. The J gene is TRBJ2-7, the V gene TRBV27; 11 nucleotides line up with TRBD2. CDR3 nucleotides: TGTGCCATCCAGACTAGCGGGACTGGGGAGCAGTACTTC. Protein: CAIQTSGTGEQYF.